This T cell receptor (beta chain) was recovered during a study of shared clonotypes between healthy human individuals. How the authors handled the data: ImmunoSEQ gave junction-only sequences without quality scores, so filtering differed. Measured with immunoSEQ multiplex PCR; TCRdb has only the in-frame clones, and not every one. V, J and clone size reflect that table, while D and trimming were determined from the DNA. This sample carries 500,000 to 650,000 clones, roughly four fifths of them seen once, and the ten largest clones take approximately 12%. Trimming pared 6 bases from V and 4 bases from J, leaving 7 bases between. CDR3 length: 12 residues. Germline CDR1 LNHDA, CDR2 SQIVND (reference sequence).

V and J are TRBV19 and TRBJ1-5; D is undetermined. Sequencing was performed on PBMCs. The sequence was obtained from a woman in her forties in good health. Some clones in this sample may be carry-over from other donors' samples. The CDR3 sequence: CASRQPNQPQHF. DNA for the CDR3: TGTGCCAGTAGGCAGCCGAATCAGCCCCAGCATTTT.